Presented here are 28 T cell receptor beta chains from one specimen sequenced in a study of technical replicates of blood from a few donors. The method was immunoSEQ multiplex PCR; TCRdb's version includes in-frame clones alone and lacks a portion of them. The profile covers over 75,000 clones, with approximately 97% appearing a single time and 0.18% taken by the ten largest. The material sequenced was T cells isolated from PBMCs. The source of these receptors is a human donor in good health.

The rearrangement joins TRBV10-1 to TRBJ2-5; 8 bases match TRBD1. This CDR3 has 14 amino acids. From germline, CDR1 is WNHNN and CDR2 SYGVQD (reference sequence). With V trimmed by 6 bases and J by 7 bases, 10 bases remained unmatched. The CDR3 reads CASSPEGQDGTQYF. CDR3 bases: TGCGCCAGCAGCCCGGAGGGACAGGATGGGACCCAGTACTTC.

In the case of this clone: The conserved phenylalanine or tryptophan is not found at the CDR3 terminus, so this likely reflects a read error. Because the CDR3's place on the DNA is in doubt, the DNA is left out and the CDR3 is given as listed by TCRdb. V and J are TRBV4-1 and TRBJ1-2; the D segment call TRBD1 is taken from the table without a DNA check. The CDR3 is 10 residues long, ends included. The V gene's germline CDR1 is MGHRA and CDR2 YSYEKL. The CDR3 reads CASSPGGQTL.

This sequence joins TRBV4-1 and TRBJ1-5, with 7 bases aligning to TRBD1. The CDR3 has 15 residues. J was trimmed by 3 bases and V by 3 bases; bases with no gene match: 5. Germline CDR1 MGHRA, CDR2 YSYEKL. CDR3 amino acids: CASSHSGTDNQPQHF. The DNA of the CDR3 is TGCGCCAGCAGCCATTCCGGGACAGACAATCAGCCCCAGCATTTT.

The J gene is TRBJ2-7, the V gene TRBV20-1, with unresolved D. The germline V and J ends were trimmed by 2 bases and 3 bases, with 5 bases remaining between them. This CDR3 spans 11 amino acids. Germline CDR1 DFQATT, CDR2 SNEGSKA (reference sequence). The CDR3 nucleotides are TGCAGTGCTAGATGGCTCTACGAGCAGTACTTC. Translating it yields CSARWLYEQYF.

In this sample, this clone turned up once. The rearrangement links TRBV5-6 to TRBJ1-2; D remains unclear. Germline V gene sequence: CDR1 SGHDT, CDR2 YYEEEE. V gave up 4 bases and J gave up 8 bases, with 12 bases separating them. The CDR3 has 12 residues. CDR3 region: CASSLGHVGYTF. Written as DNA, the CDR3 is TGTGCCAGCAGCCTTGGGCACGTGGGCTACACCTTC.

The V call is TRBV6-5, the J call TRBJ2-7, with no clear D. V was trimmed by 8 bases and J by 12 bases, leaving 17 bases between them. Germline CDR1 MNHEY, CDR2 SVGAGI. This CDR3 spans 11 amino acids. In DNA form, the CDR3 reads TGTGCCAGCGTCGGCAGCACTAAGAGGTACTTC. Translated, it gives CASVGSTKRYF.

This chain joins TRBV18 and TRBJ2-3; a weak D match, TRBD1 (5 bases). Deletions cut 2 bases from V and 3 bases from J, with 6 bases between. This CDR3 is 13 amino acids long. Germline values: CDR1 KGHSH, CDR2 LQKENI. CDR3 sequence: CASSPTGTDTQYF. As DNA, the CDR3 is TGTGCCAGCTCACCAACAGGAACAGATACGCAGTATTTT.

This chain joins TRBV29-1 and TRBJ2-3; no reliable D call. The germline V gene has CDR1 SQVTM and CDR2 ANQGSEA. V lost 1 base to trimming and J lost 4 bases, with 3 bases between them. The CDR3 sequence is 11 residues long. The CDR3 protein is CSVEGPDTQYF. As DNA, the CDR3 is TGCAGCGTTGAAGGGCCAGATACGCAGTATTTT.

The J gene is TRBJ2-7, the V gene TRBV5-1; 12 bases agree with TRBD1. CDR1 SGHRS and CDR2 YFSETQ come from the germline V gene. This CDR3 has 15 amino acids. Trimming removed 4 bases from V and 4 bases from J; junction bases left unmatched: 6. CDR3: CASSLGQGAEYEQYF. Here the CDR3 DNA reads TGCGCCAGCAGCCTGGGACAGGGGGCAGAGTACGAGCAGTACTTC.

The rearrangement uses TRBV28 and TRBJ1-5; D is unresolved. CDR1 is MDHEN, CDR2 SYDVKM, per germline. CDR3 length: 14 amino acids. V was clipped by 5 bases and J by 4 bases, with 12 bases between them. The CDR3 region has the DNA TGTGCCAGCAGTGGACCCGGGAGGAATCAGCCCCAGCATTTT. Translation: CASSGPGRNQPQHF.

V usage is TRBV28 and J usage is TRBJ1-1; unclear D gene. This CDR3 region has 14 residues. Trimming removed 6 bases at V and 0 bases at J, with 11 bases between. Per the germline V gene, CDR1 is MDHEN and CDR2 is SYDVKM. CDR3 nucleotides: TGTGCCAGCAGCTCGGGTTCCATGAACACTGAAGCTTTCTTT. It yields the protein CASSSGSMNTEAFF. Full variable domain (outside the CDR3, taken from reference TRBV28 and TRBJ1-1): DVKVTQSSRYLVKRTGEKVFLECVQDMDHENMFWYRQDPGLGLRLIYFSYDVKMKEKGDIPEGYSVSREKKERFSLILESASTNQTSMYLCASSSGSMNTEAFFGQGTRLTVV.

The CDR3 nucleotides are TGTGCCAGCAATAGACAGGTGGGTTACAATGAGCAGTTCTTC. It translates to CASNRQVGYNEQFF. The genes are TRBV6-1 and TRBJ2-1; D possibly corresponds to TRBD1 (6 bases). With 7 bases removed from V and 4 bases from J, the gap between germline ends came to 14 bases. This CDR3 contains 14 residues. Germline V gene sequence: CDR1 MNHNS, CDR2 SASEGT.

The chain uses TRBV6-5 and TRBJ1-1; TRBD1 is a possible D gene (5 bases). V gave up 8 bases and J gave up 3 bases, with 16 bases separating them. The CDR3 is 14 amino acids. Germline CDR1 and CDR2: MNHEY and SVGAGI. The DNA for the CDR3 is TGTGCCAGCCGCAAGAAAGGGGAGGACACTGAAGCTTTCTTT. Translation: CASRKKGEDTEAFF.

This clone was observed a single time. The chain uses TRBV5-1 and TRBJ2-5, with D unresolved. V was trimmed by 4 bases and J by 0 bases, leaving 13 bases between them. Germline V CDR1 and CDR2: SGHRS, YFSETQ. This CDR3 spans 15 amino acids. CDR3 in amino acids: CASSPGLRYQETQYF. The CDR3 coding sequence is TGCGCCAGCAGCCCTGGGCTCAGGTACCAAGAGACCCAGTACTTC.

The sample holds a few counts of this clone. This chain joins TRBV4-1 and TRBJ1-5, with a weak D call TRBD1 (5 bases). Germline values: CDR1 MGHRA, CDR2 YSYEKL. The CDR3 totals 16 residues. Trimming took 2 bases from V and 2 from J, leaving 13 bases between them. This CDR3 is CASSQPQVRGNQPQHF. CDR3 sequence (DNA): TGCGCCAGCAGCCAACCACAGGTTCGGGGCAATCAGCCCCAGCATTTT.

CDR3 DNA sequence: TGTGCCAGCAGCCCGGACAGGACTGGCTACACCTTC. Its translation: CASSPDRTGYTF. This sequence joins TRBV5-6 and TRBJ1-2; 7 bases are shared with TRBD1. CDR1 and CDR2 from the germline V gene are SGHDT and YYEEEE. V dropped 4 bases and J dropped 7; count of bases not matched to a gene: 4. CDR3 length: 12 residues.

This chain links TRBV25-1 with TRBJ1-1; 8 nucleotides agree with TRBD1. The CDR3 consists of 14 residues. The V gene's germline CDR1 is MGHDK and CDR2 SYGVNS. J was trimmed by 2 bases and V by 6 bases; bases with no gene match: 5. CDR3 region: CASSDRGLNTEAFF. The DNA for the CDR3 is TGTGCCAGCAGCGACAGGGGACTAAACACTGAAGCTTTCTTT.

The J gene is TRBJ1-2, the V gene TRBV14, with 7 positions matching TRBD1. Per the germline V gene, CDR1 is SGHDN and CDR2 is FVKESK. The CDR3 contains 14 residues. V shed 2 bases, J shed 8 bases, and the junction held 8 bases outside the gene matches. CDR3 coding DNA: TGTGCCAGCAGCCAAAGAATGACAGGGCTCGGCTACACCTTC. This gives the protein CASSQRMTGLGYTF.

The V and J genes are TRBV5-1 and TRBJ1-1; the match to TRBD1 covers 8 bases. CDR1 is SGHRS, CDR2 YFSETQ, per germline. Germline trimming cut 4 bases from V and 1 base from J; bases unmatched to any gene: 3. This CDR3 has 14 residues. The CDR3 sequence: CASSPGQGNTEAFF. The CDR3 nucleotides read TGCGCCAGCAGCCCAGGACAGGGGAACACTGAAGCTTTCTTT.

The V gene is TRBV5-1, the J gene TRBJ1-3, with D tentatively TRBD1 (5 bases). Trimming pared 4 bases from V and 4 bases from J, leaving 12 bases between. CDR3 length: 14 residues. CDR1 and CDR2 (germline): SGHRS, YFSETQ. Here the CDR3 reads CASSPDSFGNTIYF. CDR3 sequence (DNA): TGCGCCAGCAGCCCCGACAGTTTCGGAAACACCATATATTTT.

For the CDR3, the DNA is TGTGCCAGCAGCTTCGGACAAATGACTGAAGCTTTCTTT. Amino acids: CASSFGQMTEAFF. The chain has TRBV5-6 and TRBJ1-1; D might be TRBD1 (5 bases). V lost 2 bases, J lost 5 bases, and 10 bases lay in between. The CDR3 has 13 amino acids. The germline CDR1 and CDR2 sequences are SGHDT and YYEEEE.

V and J are TRBV30 and TRBJ1-2; D perhaps matches TRBD1 (5 bases). This CDR3 has 13 residues. Trimming removed 2 bases at V and 8 bases at J, with 15 bases between. Germline CDR1 and CDR2: GTSNPN and SVGIG (reference sequence). The CDR3 here is CAWSSQGGQGYTF. The CDR3 coding sequence is TGTGCCTGGAGTTCGCAGGGAGGTCAAGGCTACACCTTC.

The V call is TRBV5-1, the J call TRBJ1-6; 10 positions agree with TRBD1. The V segment lost 4 bases and the J segment 8 bases; nucleotides outside the gene matches: 6. Germline CDR1 reads SGHRS; CDR2 reads YFSETQ. This CDR3 contains 15 residues. The CDR3 region has the DNA TGCGCCAGCAGCGTCGGGACAGGGGAATATTCACCCCTCCACTTT. Translated: CASSVGTGEYSPLHF.

The chain uses TRBV6-1 and TRBJ1-4, with D perhaps matching TRBD1 (6 bases). The CDR3 length is 15 residues. Trimming took off 0 bases at V and 6 bases at J, with 11 bases between the two ends. Germline CDR1 and CDR2: MNHNS and SASEGT. The CDR3 DNA sequence: TGTGCCAGCAGTGAAGCAGGGGGGAGGGATGAAAAACTGTTTTTT. As protein: CASSEAGGRDEKLFF.

The genes are TRBV5-1 and TRBJ2-6, with D possibly matching TRBD1 (6 bases). The CDR3 contains 16 residues. Looked up from germline, CDR1 is SGHRS and CDR2 is YFSETQ. V was shortened by 4 bases and J by 2 bases, with 13 bases between the two germline ends. CDR3 bases: TGCGCCAGCAGCATGGGACAAAGGACTGGGGCCAACGTCCTGACTTTC. Its translation is CASSMGQRTGANVLTF. The full variable domain, with the rest looked up from reference TRBV5-1 and TRBJ2-6, is KAGVTQTPRYLIKTRGQQVTLSCSPISGHRSVSWYQQTPGQGLQFLFEYFSETQRNKGNFPGRFSGRQFSNSRSEMNVSTLELGDSALYLCASSMGQRTGANVLTFGAGSRLTVL.

V and J are TRBV5-1 and TRBJ1-2; D is ambiguous. Germline values: CDR1 SGHRS, CDR2 YFSETQ. The CDR3 extends over 15 amino acids. Between the trimmed V and J ends, which lost 0 bases and 4 bases, there was a span of 13 bases. The CDR3 sequence: CASSLEAGGIYGYTF. The DNA of the CDR3 is TGCGCCAGCAGCTTGGAAGCAGGAGGGATCTATGGCTACACCTTC.

The rearrangement links TRBV5-4 to TRBJ2-7, with D tentatively TRBD2 (6 bases). The CDR3 extends over 14 amino acids. With 2 bases removed from V and 6 bases from J, the gap between germline ends came to 15 bases. Germline values: CDR1 SGHNT, CDR2 YYREEE (reference sequence). The CDR3 region is CASSFRARGGEQYF. CDR3 DNA: TGTGCCAGCAGCTTTAGGGCTCGGGGAGGCGAGCAGTACTTC. Combining the CDR3 with reference TRBV5-4 and TRBJ2-7 gives the whole variable domain ETGVTQSPTHLIKTRGQQVTLRCSSQSGHNTVSWYQQALGQGPQFIFQYYREEENGRGNFPPRFSGLQFPNYSSELNVNALELDDSALYLCASSFRARGGEQYFGPGTRLTVT.

The chain links TRBV19 to TRBJ2-1, with D maybe TRBD1 (7 bases). Germline CDR1 reads LNHDA; CDR2 reads SQIVND (reference sequence). V lost 4 bases and J 4 bases, leaving 20 bases between the germline ends. The CDR3 length is 17 residues. The CDR3 here is CASSRLGGGIGYNEQFF. CDR3 nucleotides: TGTGCCAGTAGTAGACTAGGAGGGGGCATTGGGTACAATGAGCAGTTCTTC.